This TCR beta chain was sequenced for a study of cytomegalovirus exposure and HLA in healthy donors. Study-wide findings and caveats: Follow-up analysis later connected one missense variant in DCLRE1C with trimming of TCR beta V- and J-genes.

On this clone itself: Antigen specificity is unknown.

PCR was performed using 60 Vbeta and 13 Jbeta primers. Sequencing used immunoSEQ multiplex PCR; TCRdb keeps in-frame clones, though not all of them. The data hold 100,000 to 150,000 clones, with 60% to 85% observed a single time. Germline loops: CDR1 SGHDN, CDR2 FVKESK. Trimming pared 3 bases from V and 6 bases from J, leaving 7 bases between. The CDR3 has 12 residues. The receptor's source is a man over 45 in good health and CMV-seronegative. Sequenced: PBMCs. V gene TRBV14 combines with J gene TRBJ2-3; D unresolved. The CDR3: CASSHVRDTQYF. CDR3 DNA: TGTGCCAGCAGCCACGTCAGGGATACGCAGTATTTT.